The 30 T cell receptor beta chains below were found in one sample sequenced in a study of identical twins listed by TCRdb under 2016. The method behind the library was 5' RACE. The sequencing machine was an Illumina HiSeq 2000. Starting from the raw public reads, TCRdb applied fastp trimming at Q25, assembled clones with MiXCR and retained in-frame beta chains. Each entry is one CDR3 protein sequence, shown with its most common DNA and genes. Across this sample there are hundreds of thousands of distinct CDR3 sequences, with less than 7% seen only once. The leading ten clones occupy approximately 1.6% of the sample. The sample comprised naive T cells sorted from blood. The intended sense of this specimen's cell subset or site label: cells isolated with a human naive T-cell isolation kit. These receptors were collected from a man in his late teens or twenties in good health.

Only a few counts were recorded for this clonotype. The chain combines TRBV7-9 with TRBJ1-1; 7 nucleotides match TRBD1. V lost 5 bases to trimming and J lost 4 bases; unmatched junction nucleotides: 7. The germline CDR1 and CDR2 sequences are SEHNR and FQNEAQ (reference sequence). CDR3 size: 14 residues. Here the CDR3 DNA reads TGTGCCAGCAGCCGACAGGGTTTTATCACTGAAGCTTTCTTT. Its translation is CASSRQGFITEAFF.

This clonotype was recorded a few times. The chain has TRBV7-6 and TRBJ2-3, with D perhaps assigned TRBD1 or TRBD2 (5 bases each). Germline V gives CDR1 SGHVS, CDR2 FNYEAQ. Trimming stripped 1 base from V and 5 bases from J, with 10 bases between. The CDR3 consists of 14 residues. The CDR3 DNA follows: TGTGCCAGCAGCTTAGGAATGGGGGTAGATACGCAGTATTTT. Amino acid sequence: CASSLGMGVDTQYF.

This chain connects TRBV7-9 to TRBJ2-2, with no clear D. CDR1 SEHNR and CDR2 FQNEAQ come from the germline V gene (reference sequence). Between the trimmed V and J ends, which lost 2 bases and 6 bases, there was a span of 7 bases. This CDR3 has 13 residues. The CDR3 sequence is CASSLKGSGELFF. The CDR3 coding sequence is TGTGCCAGCAGCTTAAAGGGTTCCGGGGAGCTGTTTTTT.

This clonotype showed up just a few times. The CDR3 DNA follows: TGTGCCAGCAGCATCCACCCACAGGGGACTAGCTCCTACAATGAGCAGTTCTTC. Protein: CASSIHPQGTSSYNEQFF. The chain is built from TRBV7-3 and TRBJ2-1, with D perhaps TRBD2 (8 bases). CDR1 is SGHTA and CDR2 is FQGTGA in the germline V gene. This CDR3 spans 18 amino acids. The V gene lost 5 bases and the J gene lost 0 bases, with 20 bases spanning the gap.

This clonotype occurred a few times. The CDR3 DNA reads as TGCAGTGCTGGCGGGACAGAGGACGGCTACACCTTC. It yields the protein CSAGGTEDGYTF. The chain uses TRBV20-1 and TRBJ1-2; 7 bases align to TRBD1. Trimming removed 5 bases from V and 8 bases from J; junction bases left unmatched: 8. This CDR3 spans 12 amino acids. The germline gives CDR1 DFQATT, CDR2 SNEGSKA (reference sequence).

This clonotype was seen ten or more times. The rearrangement joins TRBV18 to TRBJ1-5, with no clear D. Trimming left V 0 bases short and J 6 bases short, with 6 bases between. The CDR3 has 13 amino acids. CDR1 and CDR2 (germline): KGHSH, LQKENI. CDR3 in DNA: TGTGCCAGCTCACCACCGGGAGGTCAGCCCCAGCATTTT. Residues: CASSPPGGQPQHF.

This chain links TRBV18 with TRBJ2-1; the match to TRBD2 covers 10 bases. The CDR3 has 18 residues. V shed 0 bases and J 2 bases; nucleotides not matched to a gene: 7. The germline CDR1 and CDR2 sequences are KGHSH and LQKENI. CDR3 protein: CASSPPPSGRPTYNEQFF. The CDR3 DNA is TGTGCCAGCTCACCACCGCCTAGCGGGAGACCCACCTACAATGAGCAGTTCTTC.

This sequence joins TRBV7-9 and TRBJ2-2, with D possibly matching TRBD2 (6 bases). V lost 1 base to trimming and J lost 3 bases, with 15 bases between them. The CDR3 has 17 residues. Germline lookup yields CDR1 SEHNR and CDR2 FQNEAQ (reference sequence). DNA of the CDR3: TGTGCCAGCAGCTTAGGCATCGGGGGAAAGGACACCGGGGAGCTGTTTTTT. Protein product: CASSLGIGGKDTGELFF.

The rearrangement uses TRBV7-2 and TRBJ2-7; TRBD1 might be the D (5 bases). The CDR3 consists of 15 residues. Trimming removed 1 base at V and 2 bases at J, with 12 bases between. Germline CDR1 is SGHTA and CDR2 is FQGNSA. CDR3 coding DNA: TGTGCCAGCAGCTTAGATGACTCAGGGCCCTACGAGCAGTACGTC. Its protein product is CASSLDDSGPYEQYV.

The chain links TRBV6-1 to TRBJ1-1, with TRBD1 matching over 12 bases. This CDR3 has 13 amino acids. The germline CDR1 and CDR2 sequences are MNHNS and SASEGT. J was trimmed by 7 bases and V by 9 bases; bases with no gene match: 6. In DNA form, the CDR3 reads TGTGCCAGTGGGGACAGGGGGCAGGTTGAAGCTTTCTTT. Translation: CASGDRGQVEAFF.

This clonotype was recorded many times. The J gene is TRBJ2-3, the V gene TRBV20-1; D gene ambiguous. Trimming left V 4 bases short and J 1 base short, with 6 bases between. The length of the CDR3 is 12 residues. Germline lookup yields CDR1 DFQATT and CDR2 SNEGSKA (reference sequence). The CDR3 DNA is TGCAGTGCTATCCCCGGCACAGATACGCAGTATTTT. It yields the protein CSAIPGTDTQYF.

This clonotype has a count of ten or more. V gene TRBV10-2 combines with J gene TRBJ2-7; 14 nucleotides line up with TRBD2. Germline V gives CDR1 WSHSY, CDR2 SAAADI. The CDR3 length is 14 residues. The J segment lost 4 bases and the V segment lost 10 bases, leaving 6 bases of the junction unmatched. CDR3 sequence (DNA): TGCGCCACGGGACTAGCGGGAGCCGGTTACGAGCAGTACGTC. Amino acids: CATGLAGAGYEQYV.

There are many counts of this clonotype. The chain recombines TRBV5-6 with TRBJ1-2; a possible D gene is TRBD1 (5 bases). The V gene lost 2 bases and the J gene lost 4 bases, with 15 bases spanning the gap. The germline CDR1 and CDR2 sequences are SGHDT and YYEEEE. This CDR3 contains 15 residues. This CDR3 reads CASSFVRGSGYGYTF. The CDR3 DNA is TGTGCCAGCAGCTTCGTTCGGGGGTCGGGCTATGGCTACACCTTC. Full variable domain (rest looked up from reference TRBV5-6 and TRBJ1-2): DAGVTQSPTHLIKTRGQQVTLRCSPKSGHDTVSWYQQALGQGPQFIFQYYEEEERQRGNFPDRFSGHQFPNYSSELNVNALLLGDSALYLCASSFVRGSGYGYTFGSGTRLTVV.

The sample holds many counts of this clonotype. V and J are TRBV6-1 and TRBJ2-1, with TRBD2 matching 8 bases. The J segment lost 0 bases and the V segment lost 5 bases, leaving 3 bases of the junction unmatched. The CDR3 consists of 15 residues. Per the germline V gene, CDR1 is MNHNS and CDR2 is SASEGT. CDR3 region: CASSKSGSSYNEQFF. In DNA, the CDR3 is TGTGCCAGCAGTAAGAGCGGGAGCTCCTACAATGAGCAGTTCTTC.

This clonotype came up many times. This chain links TRBV4-3 with TRBJ2-7; the match to TRBD2 covers 11 bases. The V gene end was trimmed by 0 bases and the J gene end by 0 bases; junction bases not matched to a gene: 10. Per germline, CDR1 LGHNA and CDR2 YSLEER. The CDR3 sequence is 19 residues long. CDR3 amino acids: CASSQELGTSGQHSYEQYF. CDR3 nucleotides: TGCGCCAGCAGCCAAGAATTGGGGACTAGCGGCCAGCACTCCTACGAGCAGTACTTC.

The chain uses TRBV6-2 or TRBV6-3 and TRBJ2-7; 11 bases match TRBD1. J lost 3 bases, V lost 5 bases, and 3 bases had no gene match. Per germline, CDR1 MNHEY and CDR2 SVGEGT. The CDR3 has 14 residues. The CDR3 DNA sequence: TGTGCCAGCAGTGCGGGACAGGGGGTCTACGAGCAGTACTTC. This translates into CASSAGQGVYEQYF.

A few counts support this clonotype. The chain has TRBV28 and TRBJ2-1; 9 bases align to TRBD2. The CDR3 extends over 13 amino acids. V shed 9 bases and J 3 bases; nucleotides not matched to a gene: 3. The germline V gene encodes CDR1 MDHEN and CDR2 SYDVKM. The CDR3 reads CASIAGDYNEQFF. The DNA for the CDR3 is TGTGCCAGTATAGCGGGAGACTACAATGAGCAGTTCTTC.

This chain uses TRBV29-1 with TRBJ2-7, with D possibly matching TRBD2 (6 bases). Germline assignment: CDR1 SQVTM and CDR2 ANQGSEA. V dropped 4 bases and J dropped 6 bases, with 13 bases sitting between them. CDR3 length: 12 residues. The CDR3 DNA reads as TGCAGCGTTGCGGGGAGGCTGGGCGAGCAGTACGTC. Protein: CSVAGRLGEQYV.

This clonotype was recorded at least ten times. This chain uses TRBV25-1 with TRBJ2-7; no clear D. The V end lost 4 bases, the J end lost 3 bases, and 13 bases lay between the germline ends. The CDR3 has 14 amino acids. Germline V gene sequence: CDR1 MGHDK, CDR2 SYGVNS. The CDR3 loop is CASSGTGPGYEQYF. The CDR3 DNA reads as TGTGCCAGCAGTGGAACCGGGCCAGGCTACGAGCAGTACTTC.

This clonotype occurred a few times. The chain employs TRBV30 and TRBJ1-6, with D possibly matching TRBD1 (5 bases). V lost 4 bases, J lost 14 bases, and 21 bases lay in between. The CDR3 runs 14 residues. The germline V gene encodes CDR1 GTSNPN and CDR2 SVGIG (reference sequence). As DNA, the CDR3 is TGTGCCTGGAATTCGGACACGGCCACAGGAGCCCTCCACTTT. Translating gives CAWNSDTATGALHF.

In its sample, this clonotype was seen a few times. The chain couples TRBV7-2 to TRBJ1-1; no clear D gene. The CDR3 contains 14 residues. Germline V gene sequence: CDR1 SGHTA, CDR2 FQGNSA. V lost 1 base to trimming and J lost 5 bases, with 11 bases between them. CDR3 loop: CASSLEGSVTEAFF. The CDR3 nucleotides read TGTGCCAGCAGCTTAGAAGGCTCGGTTACTGAAGCTTTCTTT.

This clonotype was detected only a few times. The V gene is TRBV27, the J gene TRBJ2-3; 13 nucleotides align to TRBD2. V gave up 5 bases and J gave up 1 base; unmatched junction bases: 6. Germline assignment: CDR1 MNHEY and CDR2 SMNVEV (reference sequence). The CDR3 has 17 amino acids. CDR3: CASSTLGLAGGTDTQYF. In DNA, the CDR3 is TGTGCCAGCAGTACCTTAGGACTAGCGGGGGGCACAGATACGCAGTATTTT.

This clonotype was seen repeatedly, ten times or more. The chain links TRBV20-1 to TRBJ2-5; D might be TRBD1 (6 bases). V lost 2 bases and J lost 3, with 13 bases in between. Germline CDR1 is DFQATT and CDR2 is SNEGSKA (reference sequence). This CDR3 contains 14 residues. The chain's CDR3 is CSARPGTREETQYF. The CDR3, as DNA: TGCAGTGCTAGACCCGGGACAAGGGAAGAGACCCAGTACTTC.

The rearrangement uses TRBV24-1 and TRBJ2-1; TRBD2 matches 10 bases. This CDR3 has 17 amino acids. The germline V gene has CDR1 KGHDR and CDR2 SFDVKD. The V gene end was trimmed by 4 bases and the J gene end by 8 bases; junction bases not matched to a gene: 13. The CDR3 loop reads CATSESLAGGIRHEQFF. The CDR3 region has the DNA TGTGCCACCAGTGAGTCCTTAGCGGGAGGTATTAGGCATGAGCAGTTCTTC.

The sample holds many counts of this clonotype. The CDR3 reads CASSVPGRQETQYF. CDR3 nucleotides: TGTGCCAGCAGTGTTCCGGGACGGCAAGAGACCCAGTACTTC. The V and J genes are TRBV28 and TRBJ2-5; D is perhaps TRBD1 or TRBD2 (5 bases each). The V end was cut by 5 bases, the J end by 2 bases, with 12 bases between. Germline loops: CDR1 MDHEN, CDR2 SYDVKM. The CDR3 runs 14 residues.

This clonotype was recorded at least ten times. CDR3: CASTLKPGSVGANVLTF. CDR3 nucleotide sequence: TGTGCCAGCACCCTAAAACCTGGGTCAGTTGGGGCCAACGTCCTGACTTTC. The rearrangement uses TRBV7-9 and TRBJ2-6; D remains ambiguous. The ends were cut back, 7 bases at V and 3 bases at J, with 19 bases in the middle. The CDR3 covers 17 residues. Per germline, CDR1 SEHNR and CDR2 FQNEAQ (reference sequence).

This clonotype was detected many times. J is TRBJ2-2 and V is TRBV3-1; 7 bases line up with TRBD2. Trimming at V came to 1 base and at J to 7 bases, leaving 6 bases not matched to a gene. Germline values: CDR1 LGHDT, CDR2 YNNKEL (reference sequence). The CDR3 extends over 15 amino acids. The CDR3 nucleotides read TGTGCCAGCAGCCAAGGCGGGAGCTGGAGCGGGGAGCTGTTTTTT. Translation gives CASSQGGSWSGELFF.

This clonotype appeared many times. The chain is built from TRBV7-9 and TRBJ1-4; 10 bases map to TRBD1. The CDR3 is 15 residues long. Losses at the gene ends were 1 base for V and 6 bases for J; bases not matched to a gene: 2. In germline, CDR1 is SEHNR, CDR2 FQNEAQ (reference sequence). The CDR3 bases are TGTGCCAGCAGCTTAGTCGGGACAGGGGATGAAAAACTGTTTTTT. Encoded protein: CASSLVGTGDEKLFF.

This clonotype was seen a handful of times. V usage is TRBV6-5 and J usage is TRBJ1-4; D unresolved. Trimming stripped 6 bases from V and 0 bases from J, with 11 bases between. Germline CDR1 reads MNHEY; CDR2 reads SVGAGI. The CDR3 is made up of 15 amino acids. CDR3 amino acids: CASSYTPATNEKLFF. In nucleotides, the CDR3 is TGTGCCAGCAGCTATACACCTGCAACTAATGAAAAACTGTTTTTT.

This clonotype has a count of ten or more. The V gene is TRBV20-1, the J gene TRBJ2-1, with TRBD2 identical over 7 bases. The CDR3 is 14 amino acids. Germline CDR1 is DFQATT and CDR2 is SNEGSKA (reference sequence). The V gene end was trimmed by 6 bases and the J gene end by 3 bases; junction bases not matched to a gene: 8. The CDR3 region is CSAFLAAYYNEQFF. CDR3 coding DNA: TGCAGTGCGTTTCTAGCGGCCTACTACAATGAGCAGTTCTTC.